The text below deals with one T cell receptor beta chain. The antigen is unknown. One entry per CDR3 protein, called by TCRdb with MiXCR from the RT-PCR reads. This sample has 550,000 to 650,000 distinct CDR3 sequences, with about 11% found just once. These data belong to a study of response to subunit inactivated influenza vaccine. Overall study findings and caveats: It was suggested by the authors that few new T cells are recruited by each seasonal influenza vaccination.

This TCR came from a man in his fifties who received an inactivated influenza vaccine. The source material was PBMCs from blood, sampled on the day of vaccination.

The CDR3, as DNA: TGTGCCAGCAGCCAAGATAACACAGGGGGCGAGACCCAGTACTTC. Amino acids: CASSQDNTGGETQYF. This sequence joins TRBV4-2 and TRBJ2-5, with TRBD1 identical over 9 bases. The ends lost 0 bases at V and 5 bases at J; junction bases unmatched: 4. This CDR3 is built from 15 residues. CDR1 and CDR2 from the germline V gene are LGHNA and YNFKEQ.